The 15 T cell receptor beta chains below were found in one sample sequenced in a study of graft-versus-host responses after intestinal transplantation. These receptors' targets are unknown. Here immunoSEQ multiplex PCR was the method, and the copy in TCRdb shows in-frame clones only, minus some. The sample holds some 90,000 clones, about 90% seen once. The specimen comprised unstimulated CD4+ T cells sorted from spleen or lymph node cells, sampled before intestinal transplant. These TCRs come from a human donor who received an intestinal transplant.

The V call is TRBV27, the J call TRBJ1-4, with D tentatively TRBD1 (6 bases). Trimming took off 7 bases at V and 0 bases at J, with 18 bases between the two ends. Germline-derived CDR1 and CDR2 are MNHEY and SMNVEV (reference sequence). This CDR3 has 17 amino acids. CDR3 amino acids: CASTDRGAPPTNEKLFF. The CDR3 DNA sequence: TGTGCCAGCACCGACCGGGGGGCCCCCCCAACTAATGAAAAACTGTTTTTT.

The chain couples TRBV29-1 to TRBJ1-2; the D gene is possibly TRBD1 (6 bases). V lost 4 bases and J lost 6, with 6 bases in between. The CDR3 has 10 amino acids. Germline assignment: CDR1 SQVTM and CDR2 ANQGSEA. The CDR3 sequence: CSVAGDGYTF. DNA for the CDR3: TGCAGCGTTGCAGGGGATGGCTACACCTTC. Full variable domain (remainder filled in from reference TRBV29-1 and TRBJ1-2): SAVISQKPSRDICQRGTSLTIQCQVDSQVTMMFWYRQQPGQSLTLIATANQGSEATYESGFVIDKFPISRPNLTFSTLTVSNMSPEDSSIYLCSVAGDGYTFGSGTRLTVV.

The genes are TRBV18 and TRBJ2-7, with a possible D match to TRBD2 (6 bases). This CDR3 contains 14 residues. With 3 bases removed from V and 3 bases from J, the gap between germline ends came to 12 bases. CDR1 and CDR2 from the germline V gene are KGHSH and LQKENI. The CDR3 here is CASSPGLEGYEQYF. In nucleotides, the CDR3 is TGTGCCAGCTCACCTGGGTTGGAGGGCTACGAGCAGTACTTC.

The rearrangement joins TRBV7-8 to TRBJ2-1, with D tentatively TRBD2 (5 bases). This CDR3 is 14 amino acids long. The V end lost 0 bases, the J end lost 2 bases, and 5 bases lay between the germline ends. The germline V gene has CDR1 SGHVS and CDR2 FQNEAQ. CDR3 nucleotide sequence: TGTGCCAGCAGCTTAGCCGGGACCTACAATGAGCAGTTCTTC. Amino acid sequence: CASSLAGTYNEQFF.

This clone has just one count. CDR3 residues: CASSKTGFGDTQYF. In DNA form, the CDR3 reads TGCGCCAGCAGCAAGACAGGTTTTGGGGATACGCAGTATTTT. The chain uses TRBV5-1 and TRBJ2-3, with D perhaps TRBD1 (6 bases). The CDR3 runs to 14 residues. The germline V gene encodes CDR1 SGHRS and CDR2 YFSETQ. Trimming shortened V by 4 bases and J by 6 bases, and 15 bases separated the two germline ends. The complete variable domain, with remaining parts taken from reference TRBV5-1 and TRBJ2-3, reads KAGVTQTPRYLIKTRGQQVTLSCSPISGHRSVSWYQQTPGQGLQFLFEYFSETQRNKGNFPGRFSGRQFSNSRSEMNVSTLELGDSALYLCASSKTGFGDTQYFGPGTRLTVL.

The chain is built from TRBV11-2 and TRBJ2-1, with 15 bases fitting TRBD2. The CDR3 extends over 17 amino acids. Germline assignment: CDR1 SGHAT and CDR2 FQNNGV. V dropped 4 bases and J dropped 9; count of bases not matched to a gene: 10. The CDR3 DNA is TGTGCCAGCAGCTCAACCGGGACTAGCGGGGGGACCGGTGAGCAGTTCTTC. The encoded protein is CASSSTGTSGGTGEQFF.

The chain recombines TRBV27 with TRBJ1-1; D unresolved. V shed 4 bases and J shed 3 bases, with 21 bases lying between them. The CDR3 loop spans 17 amino acids. Germline CDR1 and CDR2: MNHEY and SMNVEV (reference sequence). The CDR3 nucleotides are TGTGCCAGCAGTTGGTTGGTGTCAGGAAAGAGGGACACTGAAGCTTTCTTT. The encoded protein is CASSWLVSGKRDTEAFF.

V and J are TRBV5-4 and TRBJ1-3; D unresolved. Germline CDR1 is SGHNT and CDR2 is YYREEE (reference sequence). This CDR3 is 13 amino acids long. The V end was cut by 4 bases, the J end by 0 bases, with 5 bases between. The CDR3 nucleotides are TGTGCCAGCAGCCTAAACTCTGGAAACACCATATATTTT. This encodes CASSLNSGNTIYF.

This sequence joins TRBV7-2 and TRBJ2-3, with TRBD1 identical over 7 bases. CDR3 length: 17 residues. V was clipped by 1 base and J by 5 bases; unmatched bases: 12. Germline assignment: CDR1 SGHTA and CDR2 FQGNSA. CDR3 coding DNA: TGTGCCAGCAGCTTAGTCATCAGGGGGAGAGTGGGAGATACGCAGTATTTT. It specifies CASSLVIRGRVGDTQYF.

The chain recombines TRBV15 with TRBJ2-7, with 8 nucleotides matching TRBD1. Trimming at V came to 3 bases and at J to 5 bases, leaving 9 bases not matched to a gene. The CDR3 extends over 15 amino acids. The germline CDR1 and CDR2 sequences are LNHNV and YYDKDF (reference sequence). The CDR3 protein is CATSSPTGVRNEQYF. The CDR3 DNA reads as TGTGCCACCAGCAGCCCGACAGGGGTCCGGAACGAGCAGTACTTC.

This CDR3 is CASSLRLAGGTGELFF. The CDR3 DNA is TGTGCCAGCAGCTTAAGACTAGCGGGGGGCACCGGGGAGCTGTTTTTT. The chain carries TRBV7-6 and TRBJ2-2, with 13 positions matching TRBD2. V gave up 2 bases and J gave up 4 bases; unmatched junction bases: 1. Looked up from germline, CDR1 is SGHVS and CDR2 is FNYEAQ. CDR3 length equals 16 residues.

The chain links TRBV12-5 to TRBJ1-6; D is possibly TRBD1 (6 bases). CDR1 LGHNT and CDR2 FRNRAP come from the germline V gene. The CDR3 loop spans 14 amino acids. The V end was cut by 5 bases, the J end by 9 bases, with 14 bases between. In DNA form, the CDR3 reads TGTGCTAGTGGTCAACAGGGTGGTTCTTCACCCCTCCACTTT. It yields the protein CASGQQGGSSPLHF.

The chain couples TRBV18 to TRBJ2-3; 14 nucleotides agree with TRBD2. The CDR3 covers 15 residues. Germline V lookup: CDR1 KGHSH, CDR2 LQKENI. The J segment lost 5 bases and the V segment lost 3 bases, leaving 1 base of the junction unmatched. As DNA, the CDR3 is TGTGCCAGCTCACCCGGGACTAGCGGGGGAGATACGCAGTATTTT. It codes for CASSPGTSGGDTQYF.

This clone was found once. The gene calls are TRBV19 and TRBJ1-1; D ambiguous. From germline, CDR1 is LNHDA and CDR2 SQIVND (reference sequence). This CDR3 spans 17 amino acids. V was trimmed by 6 bases and J by 5 bases, leaving 25 bases between them. The CDR3 loop is CASSLSFSRGMRTEAFF. The CDR3 DNA reads TGTGCCAGTAGCCTTAGTTTTTCTCGGGGAATGAGGACTGAAGCTTTCTTT.

The CDR3 region is CASSQVDNSPLHF. CDR3 DNA: TGTGCCAGCAGCCAGGTCGATAATTCACCCCTCCACTTT. The chain combines TRBV7-9 with TRBJ1-6; no clear D. CDR3 length: 13 residues. Germline CDR1 and CDR2: SEHNR and FQNEAQ (reference sequence). Between the trimmed V and J ends, which lost 5 bases and 5 bases, there was a span of 7 bases. The full variable domain, with the rest looked up from reference TRBV7-9 and TRBJ1-6, is DTGVSQNPRHKITKRGQNVTFRCDPISEHNRLYWYRQTLGQGPEFLTYFQNEAQLEKSRLLSDRFSAERPKGSFSTLEIQRTEQGDSAMYLCASSQVDNSPLHFGNGTRLTVT.